The sequence of this T cell receptor (beta chain) was determined in a study of cytomegalovirus exposure and HLA in healthy donors. Whole-study findings and limits: The investigators catalogued about 170 TCR beta chains as cytomegalovirus-associated. That first-cohort TCR clusters tended to co-occur in the 120 or so validation repertoires was found in a later analysis. A classifier reportedly called cytomegalovirus status with high sensitivity and specificity.

Worth noting for this clone: What it binds is unknown.

V shed 7 bases and J shed 4 bases, with 7 bases lying between them. Germline V gives CDR1 SGHDT, CDR2 YYEEEE. This CDR3 contains 11 residues. The data were produced by immunoSEQ multiplex PCR, yet TCRdb's version contains in-frame clones alone and is incomplete. The sample records under 250,000 clones, about nine tenths being singletons. This sequence was found in a woman under 30 in good health and CMV-seronegative. The chain recombines TRBV5-6 with TRBJ2-3, with D uncertain. The sequenced sample was PBMCs. The CDR3: CASGPSDTQYF. The CDR3 nucleotides read TGTGCCAGCGGGCCCTCAGATACGCAGTATTTT.